The entry that follows covers one T cell receptor beta chain sequence. Its antigen is still unknown. Base quality data are lacking; no much larger clone is found one base away. These data belong to a study of cytomegalovirus exposure and HLA in healthy donors (dated by TCRdb to about 2017). In terms of the full investigation: An earlier analysis of some 600 of the donors reported 276 Gb of sequence data and 90 million to 120 million unique TCR beta sequences obtained from around 190 million T cells. An early release covering roughly 600 HLA-typed donors comprised about 300 gigabases of sequencing data and 85 million or so unique TCR sequences. The genetic ancestry cluster associated with self-reported Caucasian donors included about 84% of the approximately 430 genotyped donors. The study aimed to test whether signatures of past pathogen exposure could be identified by cataloging public T cell receptors. The study used immunosequencing to profile the T cell repertoires of several hundred subjects and linked those repertoires to cytomegalovirus serostatus. Along with the approximately 650-subject first cohort, a separate validation cohort of over a hundred different subjects was used. To predict cytomegalovirus infection status, the study brought together high-throughput TCR immunosequencing, statistical association of individual TCRs with disease status, and machine learning. A later analysis re-examined previously published TCR beta repertoires from hundreds of donors and added high-resolution HLA genotyping to investigate patterns of TCR occurrence. Rather than drawing on any new phenotypic data, the later analysis identified candidate immune exposures from TCR beta sequences and the way those sequences occurred across donors. To decide whether each TCR beta V gene segment behaved as functional or pseudogenic, an earlier analysis of approximately 600 of the donors relied on high-throughput TCR beta sequencing. Alongside the repertoire data, information on donor age, sex, ethnicity and CMV serostatus was compiled. In a later genetic analysis, genome-wide SNP genotypes for about three fifths of the roughly 670 donors were used, and that subset was treated as a discovery cohort. Every discovery cohort repertoire had been produced on one sequencing platform. Class I and class II HLA loci were covered by the typing at four-digit resolution. Typing coverage differed by locus: A, B, C, DRB1 and DQB1 were typed in about 629-640 donors, DQA1 in approximately 520, DPA1 in some 570, and DPB1 in roughly 450. Roughly 5 DR-DQ haplotypes were handled as single units for association and clustering because linkage in the cohort was strong. Among around 400 genotyped donors of the cohort, an average of 235,054 unique TCR beta nucleotide sequences were sequenced per donor, 15% to 20% of them non-productive. The full study reports these points: Correlated functional status among segregating V segments might reflect linkage disequilibrium, but an unknown experimental factor could not be ruled out. In a later analysis, HLA-associated TCR beta chains showed more clonal expansion and lower generation probabilities than non-associated chains that were equally common. The cohort was sequenced for TCR beta chains only, and without alpha or paired-chain data the features that could be detected were limited. Because counts were too low, roughly 17 rarely observed V segments, including chromosome 9 orphons, were left out of the earlier analysis of about 620 of the donors. In a later analysis, most CMV-associated TCR beta chains were found to appear HLA-restricted, with HLA associations seemingly driven largely by CMV exposure. A further reported finding was that TCR beta sequences accurately predicted the HLA-A and HLA-B alleles for most subjects in the first cohort. Assigning TCR associations to individual alleles was difficult when HLA alleles, especially DR and DQ, strongly co-occurred. In a later analysis, around 17,000 TCR beta sequences were associated with specific HLA alleles at a false discovery rate of 0.05. Several of the top co-occurrence clusters appeared to be linked to parvovirus B19, influenza, CMV and Epstein-Barr virus, according to a later analysis. Because HLA typing was missing for some donors at each locus, association tests included only the typed subset. CMV serostatus was the only immune exposure information available for the cohort. A cluster of highly shared sequence variants was judged likely to be a technical artifact of the sequencing pipeline. According to a later genetic analysis, donors in an Asian-associated ancestry cluster had fewer N-insertions in productive TCRs than the approximately 700-donor mean. Sequencing depth was assumed to be roughly uniform across donors in the presence/absence analyses, though that assumption may not hold. Because the 87-base-pair reads could not distinguish some IMGT-functional V segments, including TRBV6-2 and TRBV6-3, those segments were excluded. The classifier was reported to diagnose cytomegalovirus status with high specificity and sensitivity in both the original and validation cohorts. In an earlier analysis of some 550 of the donors, most TCR beta V segments were observed in productive rearrangements about 87% or about 30% of the time, broadly matching IMGT annotations. In a later analysis, the rate of TCR association differed among HLA loci, with DRB1 alleles having the most associated TCRs and HLA-C alleles having the fewest. A later genetic analysis associated a missense DCLRE1C variant with V-gene and J-gene trimming of TCR beta chains, and an independent cohort replicated the association. In the study, some 160 TCR beta chains were listed as associated with cytomegalovirus. While some public TCRs were present in many individuals, most TCR sequences turned up only very rarely across donors. It was suggested by the authors that the approach could potentially be generalized to other disease states and immunological phenotypes. In vitro tests confirmed that a few of the cytomegalovirus-associated TCR beta chains recognize cytomegalovirus antigens.

In total, approximately 690 healthy bone marrow donors made up the cohort. At the time of sampling, every cohort member was nominally healthy, though immune exposures that went unrecorded were likely present. The donor was CMV seronegative and was included in the group of over 300 seronegative cohort members. A peripheral blood sample was collected from each donor, and TCR beta sequencing was performed on peripheral blood mononuclear cells. Genomic DNA extraction from the blood cell samples was performed with the Qiagen DNeasy Blood Extraction Kit. The germline V gene yields SGHRS for CDR1 and YFSETQ for CDR2. The CDR3 goes from the cysteine to the phenylalanine over 14 residues. Left in the record is the CDR3 DNA by itself, 42 bases read in frame from the first base. At the junction V is shortened by 4 bases and J by 5 bases; bases outside the gene matches: 6. Libraries were built with the immunoSEQ multiplex PCR assay. A mixture of 60 forward primers for TCR Vbeta segments and 13 reverse primers for TCR Jbeta segments was used in the multiplex PCR. The CDR3 region of rearranged TCR beta genes was amplified from genomic DNA by a multiplex PCR assay. The Illumina HiSeq System was used to sequence the amplified TCR beta libraries as 87-base-pair reads. The authors' analysis ran thus. A later analysis tallied roughly 78 million unique TCR beta chains across the 666 repertoires, and approximately 12 million of those chains were shared by two or more donors. To remove PCR and sequencing errors, raw reads were error-corrected and collapsed into unique sequences using a nearest-neighbor algorithm that merged closely related sequences. CDR3 sequences were aligned to IMGT reference sequences to assign V, D and J gene segments. For a sequence to be retained, a match of at least six nucleotides to both a V gene segment and a J gene segment was required. Rearrangements were classified as productive when the CDR3 lacked stop codons and remained in frame with V and J, and all other rearrangements were classified as non-productive. CDR3 was defined according to IMGT convention as the region running from the second conserved V-encoded cysteine to the conserved J-encoded phenylalanine. The earlier analysis of fewer than 700 of the donors excluded sequences that lacked an unambiguous match to a single V gene segment. In an earlier analysis of around 590 of the donors, a V segment was called functional when productive rearrangements were above 56.7%, and segregating when the standard deviation between donors exceeded 5%. To diagnose cytomegalovirus status from the catalog of TCR beta chain sequences, a statistical classification framework was built. V and J gene assignment, in a later analysis, came from comparing TCR nucleotide sequences with IMGT/GENE-DB human TR gene sequences. The TCRdist pipeline was used in a later analysis to assign CDR3 sequences and most-parsimonious VDJ recombination scenarios. In a later analysis, each TCR beta chain was defined by its CDR3 amino acid sequence together with its V-gene family, and reads without a unique V-gene family were excluded. As a way to deal with suspected cross-contamination and a sequencing artifact, a later analysis dropped 640 or so nucleotide sequences that were highly shared and had low generation probability. A later analysis calculated a clonal expansion index for each public chain from normalized within-repertoire ranks of inferred template counts. In a later analysis, generation probabilities were computed with a VDJ recombination model fitted to out-of-frame rearrangements, and the resulting probabilities were checked against IGoR. In a later analysis, TCR-TCR, TCR-HLA and TCR-CMV co-occurrence was scored with hypergeometric tests, and a repertoire-size bias correction was applied to TCR pairs. In a later analysis, false discovery rates were estimated by permuting HLA or CMV assignments 20 times. In a later analysis, co-occurring TCRs were grouped using DBSCAN, and TCRdist sequence similarity was added for clustering within HLA-allele-positive subsets. Repertoires with fewer than 30,000 or more than 120,000 public chains, plus five repertoires with anomalous nucleotide sharing, were excluded from co-occurrence clustering. Drawn from immuneACCESS, this table holds only the in-frame rearrangements with V and J called that TCRdb kept. Clones are partly lost; checked studies trace under half to an unresolved V gene and leave the rest unexplained. V and J calls and clone size are those listed in that table; D and trimming were worked out from the DNA. In this sample the table shows about 150,000 clones, over 80% of which occur a single time. Of the sample, over 1.5% is held by the ten largest clones.

Specimen: PBMCs. The clonotype comes from a young woman in good health and CMV-seronegative. The chain employs TRBV5-1 and TRBJ2-5; 9 of the junction bases match TRBD1. CDR3 region: CASSPGTGLETQYF. The bases read TGCGCCAGCAGCCCCGGGACAGGGCTGGAGACCCAGTACTTC.